This T cell receptor (beta chain) is drawn from a study of shared clonotypes between healthy human individuals. The data were produced by immunoSEQ multiplex PCR, yet TCRdb's version contains in-frame clones alone and is incomplete. The data hold 2,500,000 or so clones, with 93% observed a single time. Trimming took off 0 bases at V and 5 bases at J, with 11 bases between the two ends. The CDR3 has 14 amino acids. Germline-derived CDR1 and CDR2 are SGHNT and YYREEE (reference sequence). The rearrangement uses TRBV5-4 and TRBJ2-5; D remains ambiguous. Sequencing was done on a sample of naive CD4+ T cells from PBMCs. The sample's subset: CD45RA+ positively selected. This TCR came from a man aged 18 to 29 in good health. Some clones in this sample may be carry-over from other donors' samples. CDR3 nucleotide sequence: TGTGCCAGCAGCTTGGCCTTCACCTCGGAGACCCAGTACTTC. This gives the protein CASSLAFTSETQYF.